The TCR beta chain described here comes from a study of blood T cell repertoires in COVID-19. About the research overall: Acute and convalescent COVID-19 specimens originated in the United States, Italy and Spain. T cells, B-cell-depleted T cells, or PBMCs supplied cDNA or gDNA.

One Seattle source followed patients from active infection through their disease course. Under the authors' procedure: From reference gene primer amplification, estimates of nucleated cell counts were derived. Data came from immunoSEQ multiplex PCR; TCRdb stores just in-frame clones and leaves some out. V and J calls and clone size are copied from that table; D and trimming were computed from the DNA. Altogether approximately 290,000 clones are present, roughly four fifths being singletons, with the ten largest covering approximately 14%. The CDR3 is 15 amino acids. Germline V gene data show CDR1 as SGHVS and CDR2 as FNYEAQ. Trimming stripped 2 bases from V and 4 bases from J, with 12 bases between.

The sequencing input was peripheral blood. This rearrangement joins TRBV7-6 to TRBJ2-1; maybe TRBD2 (6 bases). The receptor comes from a person aged 65 to 85 with COVID-19, enrolled during active disease. This CDR3 reads CASSLIAVPYNEQFF. The CDR3 region has the DNA TGTGCCAGCAGCTTAATAGCGGTCCCATACAATGAGCAGTTCTTC.